The 9 T cell receptor beta chains given below trace back to one sample, sequenced in a study of T cells after yellow fever vaccination. Via MiXCR, TCRdb re-called the 5' RACE reads, giving one row per CDR3 protein. Of some 600,000 distinct CDR3 sequences in the sample, 9% to 15% were seen once. The sequencing used PBMCs, collected on the day of the yellow fever booster vaccination. The receptor source for this set is a man aged 30 to 39 who received the YFV17D yellow fever vaccine.

This chain uses TRBV5-1 with TRBJ1-2, with 9 bases matching TRBD1. This CDR3 contains 15 residues. V shed 4 bases and J 8 bases; nucleotides not matched to a gene: 12. CDR1 SGHRS and CDR2 YFSETQ come from the germline V gene. The CDR3 DNA follows: TGCGCCAGCAGCCCACCCGTACAGGGGGCTGGCGGCTACACCTTC. It translates to CASSPPVQGAGGYTF.

This clonotype was counted only a few times. The rearrangement links TRBV20-1 to TRBJ2-5; the D gene is possibly TRBD1 (6 bases). CDR1 is DFQATT, CDR2 SNEGSKA, per germline (reference sequence). The CDR3 totals 14 residues. Trimming took 0 bases from V and 5 from J, leaving 13 bases between them. DNA of the CDR3: TGCAGTGCTAGAGAGCTACAGGGATCGGAGACCCAGTACTTC. Protein product: CSARELQGSETQYF.

The chain employs TRBV5-1 and TRBJ2-1; TRBD2 matches 8 bases. The junction had 9 bases not matched to a gene; V was cut back by 6 bases and J by 4 bases. This CDR3 has 15 residues. Germline-derived CDR1 and CDR2 are SGHRS and YFSETQ. CDR3 residues: CASKAAGGYYNEQFF. The CDR3 DNA follows: TGCGCCAGCAAGGCGGCGGGAGGATATTACAATGAGCAGTTCTTC.

This clonotype was seen a handful of times. The chain couples TRBV12-3 or TRBV12-4 to TRBJ2-1; maybe TRBD2 (6 bases). The V end lost 10 bases, the J end lost 6 bases, and 16 bases lay between the germline ends. The CDR3 runs to 13 residues. The CDR3 protein is CATYKAGINEQFF. The CDR3 nucleotides are TGTGCCACCTATAAGGCGGGAATCAATGAGCAGTTCTTC.

This clonotype was seen a handful of times. The gene calls are TRBV5-1 and TRBJ2-7; 7 bases are shared with TRBD2. V was pared by 4 bases and J by 4 bases, with 14 bases of the junction left unmatched. This CDR3 region has 16 residues. CDR1 SGHRS and CDR2 YFSETQ come from the germline V gene. The CDR3 DNA follows: TGCGCCAGCAGCAATGGCCCGACAGACGGGAGGTACGAGCAGTACTTC. Translating gives CASSNGPTDGRYEQYF.

The chain recombines TRBV19 with TRBJ2-7; 8 positions agree with TRBD2. CDR1 LNHDA and CDR2 SQIVND come from the germline V gene (reference sequence). This CDR3 has 16 amino acids. V was pared by 4 bases and J by 0 bases, with 8 bases of the junction left unmatched. The CDR3 here is CASSTRTSPSSYEQYF. DNA of the CDR3: TGTGCCAGTAGTACCCGGACTAGCCCGAGCTCCTACGAGCAGTACTTC.

The J gene is TRBJ2-4, the V gene TRBV12-5; tentatively, D is TRBD1 (7 bases). The germline gives CDR1 LGHNT, CDR2 FRNRAP. Trimming took 3 bases from V and 1 from J, leaving 13 bases between them. The CDR3 consists of 16 residues. CDR3 nucleotides: TGTGCTAGTGGTTTACTACAGGGGAGGGCCAAAAACATTCAGTACTTC. This sequence encodes CASGLLQGRAKNIQYF.

A few counts support this clonotype. The chain joins TRBV12-1 to TRBJ2-1. TRBV12-1 is tagged as a pseudogene. CDR3 length: 17 residues. CDR3 in DNA: TGTGCCAGCAGCTTGCGGTTAGGCAGGCAGTTTTTGAATGAGCAGTTCTTC. Residues: CASSLRLGRQFLNEQFF.

This clonotype was observed at least ten times. This sequence joins TRBV15 and TRBJ1-2, with D possibly matching TRBD1 (5 bases). The CDR3 runs to 14 residues. Germline CDR1 and CDR2: LNHNV and YYDKDF (reference sequence). The V end was cut by 5 bases, the J end by 5 bases, with 15 bases between. Here the CDR3 reads CATSPTTEEYGYTF. The CDR3 DNA is TGTGCCACCAGCCCGACGACAGAAGAATATGGCTACACCTTC.